The sequence of this T cell receptor (beta chain) was determined in a study of blood T cells in healthy people across ages. The CDR3 consists of 12 residues. The V and J ends lost 5 bases and 4 bases, in that order; junction bases with no gene match: 0. Next came a second PCR, run for roughly 7 to 12 cycles, which used a sample-barcoded 5' primer along with a J-beta primer mix. Every molecule of cDNA carried a tag from a template-switch adaptor with 12 random nucleotides. TCRdb re-derived calls from the 5' RACE reads in MiXCR, one entry per CDR3 protein. Here the sample spans over 1,500,000 distinct CDR3 sequences, about two fifths being singletons. This clonotype showed up many times.

The TCR was taken from a human donor in good health. Sample: blood. The chain carries TRBV12-3 or TRBV12-4 and TRBJ1-2; 8 bases fit TRBD1. The CDR3 nucleotides read TGTGCCAGCAGTCAGGGGGCCTATGGCTACACCTTC. Protein product: CASSQGAYGYTF.